This T cell receptor (beta chain) is drawn from a study of blood T cell repertoires in COVID-19. Study context: Collection of acute and convalescent COVID-19 samples took place in the United States, Italy and Spain. The cDNA or gDNA used as material had been derived from T cells, B-cell-depleted T cells, or PBMCs.

Participants' own reports of clinical history determined their cohort assignment. Before they entered the study, exposed participants had met a COVID-19 case within 2 weeks. The CDR3 totals 14 residues. V dropped 7 bases and J dropped 3; count of bases not matched to a gene: 9. Germline V gives CDR1 LNHDA, CDR2 SQIVND (reference sequence). Assay used: immunoSEQ multiplex PCR; TCRdb lists only in-frame clones, some missing. The repertoire has around 340,000 clones, about nine tenths of them found once; the top ten carry approximately 1%. This clonotype was obtained from a woman aged 30 to 39 who had been exposed to COVID-19. The chain links TRBV19 to TRBJ2-7, with 7 bases fitting TRBD2. Sequenced material: PBMCs or T cells enriched from blood (not recorded which). The CDR3 is CASTQSGKVYEQYF. The CDR3 nucleotides read TGTGCCAGTACTCAGAGCGGGAAAGTCTACGAGCAGTACTTC.